The rows below give T cell receptor beta chains drawn from one sample of a study of identical twins. Using its own MiXCR run on the 5' RACE reads, TCRdb lists one record per CDR3 protein. Among approximately 1.8 million distinct CDR3 sequences listed, 25% to 35% were seen once. Sequenced material: cord blood. The receptors come from a newborn girl in good health. The CDR3 runs from the conserved cysteine through the conserved F or W. Fields, in order: D gene, CDR3 length, J gene, clone size, V gene, CDR3 DNA, CDR3 protein. D genes are given only for firm matches. Clone size is not always given. Where it is, it says once, few, many or a class for expanded clones.

- | 13 | TRBJ1-4 | - | TRBV2 | TGTGCCAGCAGTGACGGCCCTAATGAAAAACTGTTTTTT | CASSDGPNEKLFF
TRBD2 | 17 | TRBJ2-1 | - | TRBV4-3 | TGCGCCAGCAGCCCTTATCTAGCGGGAGGTGGCTACAATGAGCAGTTCTTC | CASSPYLAGGGYNEQFF
TRBD2 | 21 | TRBJ2-7 | - | TRBV28 | TGTGCCAGCAGTCCTTTTGGGAGTGCTAGGACTAGCGTACCGACCTACAATGAGCAGTACTTC | CASSPFGSARTSVPTYNEQYF
TRBD1 | 17 | TRBJ2-7 | few | TRBV7-6 | TGTGCCAGCAGCTTGTCAACCGGTGGACAGGGGACCTACGAGCAGTACTTC | CASSLSTGGQGTYEQYF
- | 15 | TRBJ1-6 | few | TRBV20-1 | TGCAGTGCTATAAGCCCCGGGAACGGGAATTCACCCCTCCACTTT | CSAISPGNGNSPLHF
TRBD2 | 17 | TRBJ2-3 | - | TRBV7-8 | TGTGCCAGCAGCCGGACTAGCGGGAGAGTCCCCACAGATACGCAGTATTTT | CASSRTSGRVPTDTQYF
- | 14 | TRBJ2-3 | - | TRBV12-3/TRBV12-4 | TGTGCCAGCAGTAGACTCTTTGGGGTTGGTACGCAGTATTTT | CASSRLFGVGTQYF
- | 14 | TRBJ2-7 | - | TRBV12-3/TRBV12-4 | TGTGCCAGCAGTTTTGGACTGAGGGACTGCGAGCAGTACTTC | CASSFGLRDCEQYF
- | 12 | TRBJ2-1 | - | TRBV7-9 | TGTGCCAGCAGGTACGGGAGCAATGAGCAGTTCTTC | CASRYGSNEQFF
- | 12 | TRBJ2-3 | few | TRBV20-1 | TGCAGTGTGGACAGCCGCACAGATACGCAGTATTTT | CSVDSRTDTQYF
TRBD1 | 16 | TRBJ1-5 | few | TRBV5-1 | TGCGCCAGCAGCTTGGCCCCCGGGACAGATAGTTTCCCCCAGCATTTT | CASSLAPGTDSFPQHF
TRBD2 | 15 | TRBJ2-7 | - | TRBV11-1 | TGTGCCAGCAGCTTTTCGACTAGCGGGACCTACGAGCAGTACTTC | CASSFSTSGTYEQYF
TRBD1 | 18 | TRBJ1-5 | - | TRBV5-1 | TGCGCCAGCAGCTCAAACGTTAGATGGACAGGGGGCAATCAGCCCCAGCATTTT | CASSSNVRWTGGNQPQHF
- | 13 | TRBJ2-7 | few | TRBV30 | TGTGCCTGGAGTGGGGACCATTCCTACGAGCAGTACTTC | CAWSGDHSYEQYF
- | 15 | TRBJ1-6 | - | TRBV5-6 | TGTGCCAGCAGCTTGGAACCCAGGCGAAATTCACCCCTCCACTTT | CASSLEPRRNSPLHF
- | 13 | TRBJ2-5 | - | TRBV20-1 | TGCAGTGCTAGAACGGACTTCCAAGAGACCCAGTACTTC | CSARTDFQETQYF
- | 12 | TRBJ1-2 | many | TRBV4-2 | TGTGCCAGCAGCGGACAAAACTATGGCTACACCTTC | CASSGQNYGYTF
- | 13 | TRBJ1-1 | - | TRBV21-1 | TGTGCCAGCAGCAAAGACCGGGACACTGAAGCTTTCTTT | CASSKDRDTEAFF
- | 14 | TRBJ1-6 | - | TRBV6-4 | TGTGCCAGCAGCGCCCAGGGGTCCAATTCACCCCTCCACTTT | CASSAQGSNSPLHF
- | 12 | TRBJ1-1 | - | TRBV28 | TGTGCCAGCAGTTTAGAGGTCACTGAAGCTTTCTTT | CASSLEVTEAFF
- | 15 | TRBJ1-5 | few | TRBV5-1 | TGCGCCAGCAGTCTGATGGGGGCCACCTATCAGCCCCAGCATTTT | CASSLMGATYQPQHF
TRBD2 | 16 | TRBJ2-3 | few | TRBV6-6 | TGTGCCAGCAGTTATCGAGTGATAGCGGGAGCGGATACGCAGTATTTT | CASSYRVIAGADTQYF
TRBD1 | 12 | TRBJ1-2 | - | TRBV20-1 | TGCAGTGCTGCTGACAGGGGGAAAGGCTACACCTTC | CSAADRGKGYTF
TRBD1 | 15 | TRBJ2-3 | few | TRBV27 | TGTGCCAGCAGCCAGGGACAGGGCTGGGAGGATACGCAGTATTTT | CASSQGQGWEDTQYF
TRBD1 | 13 | TRBJ2-4 | few | TRBV12-3/TRBV12-4 | TGTGCCAGCACCTGGGGACAGGGAAACATTCAGTACTTC | CASTWGQGNIQYF
- | 13 | TRBJ2-5 | few | TRBV6-1 | TGTGCCAGCAGTGGTCGACAGAAAGAGACCCAGTACTTC | CASSGRQKETQYF
TRBD2 | 15 | TRBJ2-7 | few | TRBV10-3 | TGTGCCATCAGTGAGAGAGCGGGGATCACCTACGAGCAGTACTTC | CAISERAGITYEQYF
- | 18 | TRBJ1-5 | few | TRBV4-2 | TGTGCCAGCAGCCAAGATGGCGGGGGGCGCAGAGGCAATCAGCCCCAGCATTTT | CASSQDGGGRRGNQPQHF
TRBD1 | 20 | TRBJ1-6 | - | TRBV11-2 | TGTGCCAGCAGCGGAAGACAGGGGGCGGCTCGTCAGGGGTATAATTCACCCCTCCACTTT | CASSGRQGAARQGYNSPLHF
- | 17 | TRBJ2-3 | few | TRBV4-2 | TGTGCCAGCAGCCAAGATCAGGGCCTACGTAGCACAGATACGCAGTATTTT | CASSQDQGLRSTDTQYF
- | 13 | TRBJ2-5 | - | TRBV5-1 | TGCGCCAGCAGCATCTGGACAGAAGAGACCCAGTACTTC | CASSIWTEETQYF
TRBD1 | 15 | TRBJ1-2 | - | TRBV6-5 | TGTGCCAGCAGTTACGGGACAGGGGGCTTGTATGGCTACACCTTC | CASSYGTGGLYGYTF
- | 17 | TRBJ2-1 | - | TRBV28 | TGTGCCAGCAGTTTATGGCCCGGAGACGTTATCTACAATGTGCAGTTCTTC | CASSLWPGDVIYNVQFF
- | 18 | TRBJ2-1 | few | TRBV21-1 | TGTGCCAGCAGCAAAGTAAGGGAACGGAGCGGGGGATGTGATGAGCAGTTCTTC | CASSKVRERSGGCDEQFF
- | 13 | TRBJ2-7 | few | TRBV15 | TGTGCCACCAGCAGAGGTTCCACCTACGAGCAGTACTTC | CATSRGSTYEQYF
- | 17 | TRBJ2-7 | - | TRBV7-2 | TGTGCCAGCAGCTTAGATGCCCAACGGACCTTTTCCTACGAGCAGTACTTC | CASSLDAQRTFSYEQYF
- | 16 | TRBJ2-3 | few | TRBV7-9 | TGTGCCAGCAGCTTACCGAGACTTACCCTCACAGATACGCAGTATTTT | CASSLPRLTLTDTQYF
TRBD2 | 15 | TRBJ2-1 | once | TRBV7-2 | TGTGCCAGCAGCTCGACTGTGGCTAGCGGGAATGAGCAGTTCTTC | CASSSTVASGNEQFF
- | 11 | TRBJ1-2 | few | TRBV20-1 | TGCAGTGCTACCTTGAACGGTGGCTACACCTTC | CSATLNGGYTF
TRBD1 | 14 | TRBJ2-5 | many | TRBV4-2 | TGTGCCAGCAGCCTCGGACAGGTTCAAGAGACCCAGTACTTC | CASSLGQVQETQYF
TRBD2 | 16 | TRBJ2-1 | - | TRBV20-1 | TGCAGTGCTAGAGTGTCTAGCGGGGGGGCAGTAAATGAGCAGTTCTTC | CSARVSSGGAVNEQFF
- | 12 | TRBJ1-1 | few | TRBV20-1 | TGCAGTGCCCGATGGGGGAGAACTGAAGCTTTCTTT | CSARWGRTEAFF
TRBD1 | 16 | TRBJ2-3 | - | TRBV20-1 | TGCAGTGCTAGGGGGGGCCGACAGGGGCTCACAGATACGCAGTATTTT | CSARGGRQGLTDTQYF
- | 15 | TRBJ2-7 | - | TRBV28 | TGTGCCAGTAGAAGGGTTGGCTCCCTGGGCGACGAGCAGTACTTC | CASRRVGSLGDEQYF
TRBD1 | 16 | TRBJ2-7 | - | TRBV4-1 | TGCGCCAGCAGCCGAGGAAGGGGGACAGTCCCCTACGAGCAGTACTTC | CASSRGRGTVPYEQYF
TRBD1 | 15 | TRBJ2-3 | few | TRBV6-5 | TGTGCCAGCAGTTACGGGACAGGGAAAACAGATACGCAGTATTTT | CASSYGTGKTDTQYF
TRBD2 | 17 | TRBJ2-3 | few | TRBV20-1 | TGCAGTGCTAGGTTACGACTAGCGTGGGGGAGCACAGATACGCAGTATTTT | CSARLRLAWGSTDTQYF
- | 13 | TRBJ2-7 | - | TRBV10-1 | TGCGCCAGCAGTGAGTTGAAAGGGGGGGAGCAGTACTTC | CASSELKGGEQYF
TRBD2 | 16 | TRBJ2-3 | few | TRBV11-2 | TGTGCCAGCAGCTTATGGGGGGGATTAGAAACAGATACGCAGTATTTT | CASSLWGGLETDTQYF
- | 15 | TRBJ1-5 | few | TRBV7-2 | TGTGCCAGCAGCTTAGCTCTAACCTCTCGACTACCCCAGCATTTT | CASSLALTSRLPQHF
- | 12 | TRBJ2-1 | - | TRBV20-1 | TGCAGTGCCGGTTCGAAAGACAATGAGCAGTTCTTC | CSAGSKDNEQFF
- | 15 | TRBJ1-2 | few | TRBV3-1 | TGTGCCAGCAGCCAAGAAGGCAGGGGCCTTTTTGGCTACACCTTC | CASSQEGRGLFGYTF
- | 14 | TRBJ2-3 | few | TRBV29-1 | TGCAGCGTTGAAGTCTTCATAGGCACAGATACGCAGTATTTT | CSVEVFIGTDTQYF
- | 13 | TRBJ2-5 | - | TRBV2 | TGTGCCAGGGCTAAGGTATTGGGAGAGACCCAGTACTTC | CARAKVLGETQYF
- | 15 | TRBJ1-3 | - | TRBV6-6 | TGTGCCAGCAAGTCGGACGCCTTCCCTGGAAACACCATATATTTT | CASKSDAFPGNTIYF